Below, 2 T cell receptor beta chains from the same sample are listed, as sequenced in a study of identical twins. TCRdb used MiXCR to reprocess the 5' RACE reads, holding one entry per CDR3 protein. The table has around 1.7 million distinct CDR3 sequences, 25% to 35% seen once; the top ten hold approximately 0.29%. Source material: cord blood. The receptors derive from a newborn girl in good health.

The rearrangement uses TRBV20-1 and TRBJ1-5, with 7 bases matching TRBD1. V dropped 1 base and J dropped 0; count of bases not matched to a gene: 0. CDR1 is DFQATT, CDR2 SNEGSKA, per germline (reference sequence). The CDR3 sequence is 14 residues long. The CDR3 loop reads CSARGDSSNQPQHF. DNA of the CDR3: TGCAGTGCTAGAGGGGACAGTAGCAATCAGCCCCAGCATTTT.

This clonotype was found a few times. V is TRBV14 and J is TRBJ1-2; the match to TRBD1 covers 9 bases. Germline V gene data show CDR1 as SGHDN and CDR2 as FVKESK. CDR3 length equals 15 residues. Unmatched junction bases numbered 2, after V lost 0 bases and J lost 3 bases. CDR3 residues: CASSQDDRGYYGYTF. CDR3 nucleotide sequence: TGTGCCAGCAGCCAAGACGACAGGGGGTACTATGGCTACACCTTC.